Listed here is a single T cell receptor beta chain. The source of the sample is a study of blood T cell repertoires in COVID-19. Trimming took 3 bases from V and 4 from J; bases not matched to a gene: 6. The CDR3 is 14 amino acids. CDR1 and CDR2 (germline): DFQATT, SNEGSKA (reference sequence). In the source study's methods: Researchers report that nucleated cell counts were estimated from reference gene primer amplification. Profiled with immunoSEQ multiplex PCR; TCRdb holds only in-frame clones, not every one. The DNA gave D and trimming, while V, J and clone size come from that table. Seen here are some 87,000 clones, around 83% observed once, and the top ten hold around 36%.

This TCR was sampled from an elderly man with active or convalescent COVID-19. The specimen was peripheral blood. The chain is built from TRBV20-1 and TRBJ1-1, with 9 bases aligning to TRBD1. The CDR3 spells CSASGRQGGTEAFF. The CDR3 coding sequence is TGCAGTGCTAGTGGGCGACAGGGGGGCACTGAAGCTTTCTTT.